This TCR beta chain was retrieved from a study of T cell responses to AZD1222 COVID-19 vaccine. Points from the study as a whole: The breadth and depth of Spike-specific TCRs increased once two AZD1222 doses had been given.

Second-dose recipients at about 4 or about 12 weeks were treated as one pooled group. The V and J ends lost 7 bases and 4 bases respectively, with 14 bases between them. The CDR3 has 14 amino acids. CDR1 is MNHEY and CDR2 is SVGAGI in the germline V gene. The data were produced by immunoSEQ multiplex PCR, yet TCRdb's version contains in-frame clones alone and is incomplete. The repertoire holds 100,000 to 150,000 clones, with just under 95% as singletons. A word on this clone: Its antigen is as yet unknown.

The V and J genes are TRBV6-5 and TRBJ2-1, with TRBD1 as a possible D gene (6 bases). This TCR came from an adult who received the AZD1222 COVID-19 vaccine. The sequencing here drew on peripheral blood, taken 28 days after the second AZD1222 dose. The CDR3 DNA follows: TGTGCCAGCAACCAAAAGGGGGTTTACAATGAGCAGTTCTTC. Its translation: CASNQKGVYNEQFF.